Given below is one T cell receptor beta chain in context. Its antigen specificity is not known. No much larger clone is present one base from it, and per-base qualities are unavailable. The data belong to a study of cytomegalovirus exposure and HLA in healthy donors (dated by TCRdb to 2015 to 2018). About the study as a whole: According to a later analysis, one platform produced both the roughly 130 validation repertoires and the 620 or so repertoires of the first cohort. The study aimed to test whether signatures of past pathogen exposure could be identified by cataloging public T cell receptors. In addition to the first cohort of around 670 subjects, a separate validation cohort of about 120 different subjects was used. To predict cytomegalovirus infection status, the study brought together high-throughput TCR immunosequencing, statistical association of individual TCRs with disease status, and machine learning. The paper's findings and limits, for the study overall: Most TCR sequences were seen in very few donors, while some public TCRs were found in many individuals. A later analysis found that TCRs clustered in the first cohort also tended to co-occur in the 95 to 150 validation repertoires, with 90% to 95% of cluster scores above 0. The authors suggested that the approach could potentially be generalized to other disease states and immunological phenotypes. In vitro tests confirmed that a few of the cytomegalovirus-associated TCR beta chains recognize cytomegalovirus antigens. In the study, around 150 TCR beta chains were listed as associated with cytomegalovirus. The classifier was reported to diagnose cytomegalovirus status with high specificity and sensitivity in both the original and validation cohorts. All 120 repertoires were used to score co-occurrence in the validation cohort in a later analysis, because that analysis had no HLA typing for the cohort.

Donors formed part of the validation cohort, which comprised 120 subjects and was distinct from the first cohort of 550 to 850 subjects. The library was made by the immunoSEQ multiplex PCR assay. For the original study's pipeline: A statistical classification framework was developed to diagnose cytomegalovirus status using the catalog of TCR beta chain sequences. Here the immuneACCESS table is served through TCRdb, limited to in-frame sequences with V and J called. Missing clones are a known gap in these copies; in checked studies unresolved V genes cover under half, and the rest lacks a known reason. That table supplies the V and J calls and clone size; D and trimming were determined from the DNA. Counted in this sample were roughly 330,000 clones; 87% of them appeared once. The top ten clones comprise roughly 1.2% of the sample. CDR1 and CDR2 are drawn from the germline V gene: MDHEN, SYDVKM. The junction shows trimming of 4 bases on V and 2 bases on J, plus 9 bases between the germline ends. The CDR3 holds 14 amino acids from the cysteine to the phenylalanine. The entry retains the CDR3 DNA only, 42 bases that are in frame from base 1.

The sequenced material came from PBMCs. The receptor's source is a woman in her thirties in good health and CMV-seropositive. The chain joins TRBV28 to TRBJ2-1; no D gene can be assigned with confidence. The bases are TGTGCCAGCAGTTATGCCAGAGCCTACAATGAGCAGTTCTTC. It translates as CASSYARAYNEQFF.